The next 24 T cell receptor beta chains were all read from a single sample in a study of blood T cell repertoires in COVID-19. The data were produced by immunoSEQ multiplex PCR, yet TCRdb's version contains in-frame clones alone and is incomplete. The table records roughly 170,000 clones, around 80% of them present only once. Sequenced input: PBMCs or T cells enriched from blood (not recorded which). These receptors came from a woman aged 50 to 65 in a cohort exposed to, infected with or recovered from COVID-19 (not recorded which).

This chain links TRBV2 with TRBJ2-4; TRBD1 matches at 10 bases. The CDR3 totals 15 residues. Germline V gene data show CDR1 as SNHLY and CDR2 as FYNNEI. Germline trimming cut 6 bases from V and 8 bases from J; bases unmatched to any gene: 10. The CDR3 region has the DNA TGTGCCAGCAGGGACAGGGGGTTGTTGAGTCACATTCAGTACTTC. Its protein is CASRDRGLLSHIQYF.

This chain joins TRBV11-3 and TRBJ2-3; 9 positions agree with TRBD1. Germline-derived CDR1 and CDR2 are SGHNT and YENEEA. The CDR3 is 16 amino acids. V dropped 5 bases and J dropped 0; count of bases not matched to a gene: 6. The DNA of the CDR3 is TGTGCCAGCAGCCAGGGACAGGGCAGGAGCACAGATACGCAGTATTTT. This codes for CASSQGQGRSTDTQYF.

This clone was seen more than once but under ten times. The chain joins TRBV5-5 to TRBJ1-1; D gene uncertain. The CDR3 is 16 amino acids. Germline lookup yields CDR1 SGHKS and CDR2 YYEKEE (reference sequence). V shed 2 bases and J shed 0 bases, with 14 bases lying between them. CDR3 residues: CASSFYGVRLNTEAFF. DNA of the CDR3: TGTGCCAGCAGCTTTTACGGTGTACGGTTGAACACTGAAGCTTTCTTT.

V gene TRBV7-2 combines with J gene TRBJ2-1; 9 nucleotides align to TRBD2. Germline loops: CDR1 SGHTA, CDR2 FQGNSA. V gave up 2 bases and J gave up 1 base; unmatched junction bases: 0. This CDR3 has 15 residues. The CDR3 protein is CASSLLAGSYNEQFF. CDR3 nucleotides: TGTGCCAGCAGCTTACTAGCGGGGTCCTACAATGAGCAGTTCTTC.

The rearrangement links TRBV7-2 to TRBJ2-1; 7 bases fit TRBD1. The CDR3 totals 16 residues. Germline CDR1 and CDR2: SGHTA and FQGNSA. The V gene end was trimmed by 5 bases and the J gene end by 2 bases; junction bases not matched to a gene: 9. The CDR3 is CASSATGTVAYNEQFF. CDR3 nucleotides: TGTGCCAGCAGCGCTACCGGGACAGTCGCCTACAATGAGCAGTTCTTC.

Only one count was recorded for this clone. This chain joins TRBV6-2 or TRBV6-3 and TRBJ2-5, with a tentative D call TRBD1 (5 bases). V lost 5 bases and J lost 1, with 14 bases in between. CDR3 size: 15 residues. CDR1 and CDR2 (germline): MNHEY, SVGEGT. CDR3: CASSPRQTRQETQYF. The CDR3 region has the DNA TGTGCCAGCAGTCCAAGACAGACCCGCCAAGAGACCCAGTACTTC.

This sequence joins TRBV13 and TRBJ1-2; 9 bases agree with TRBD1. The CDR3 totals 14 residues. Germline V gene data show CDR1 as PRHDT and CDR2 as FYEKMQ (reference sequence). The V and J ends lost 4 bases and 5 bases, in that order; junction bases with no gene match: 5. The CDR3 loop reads CASSSPGQGYGYTF. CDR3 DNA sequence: TGTGCCAGCAGCTCCCCGGGACAGGGTTATGGCTACACCTTC.

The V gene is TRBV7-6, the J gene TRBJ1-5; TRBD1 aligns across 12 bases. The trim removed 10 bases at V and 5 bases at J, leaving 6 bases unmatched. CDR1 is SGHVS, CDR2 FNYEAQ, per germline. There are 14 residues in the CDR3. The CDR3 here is CATGTGGEDQPQHF. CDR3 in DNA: TGTGCCACCGGGACAGGGGGCGAGGATCAGCCCCAGCATTTT.

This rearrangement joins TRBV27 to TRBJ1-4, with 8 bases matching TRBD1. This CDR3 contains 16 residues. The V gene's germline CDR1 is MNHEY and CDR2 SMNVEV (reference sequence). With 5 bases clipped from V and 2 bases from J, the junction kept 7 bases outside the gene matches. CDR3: CASSQTRQGTNEKLFF. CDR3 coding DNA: TGTGCCAGCAGTCAAACTAGACAGGGGACTAATGAAAAACTGTTTTTT.

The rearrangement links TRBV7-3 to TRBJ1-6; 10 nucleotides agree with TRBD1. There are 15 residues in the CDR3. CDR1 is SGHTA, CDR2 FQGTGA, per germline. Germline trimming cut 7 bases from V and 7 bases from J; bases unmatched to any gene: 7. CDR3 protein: CASNEGQGLNSPLHF. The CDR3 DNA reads TGTGCCAGCAATGAGGGACAGGGGCTGAATTCACCCCTCCACTTT.

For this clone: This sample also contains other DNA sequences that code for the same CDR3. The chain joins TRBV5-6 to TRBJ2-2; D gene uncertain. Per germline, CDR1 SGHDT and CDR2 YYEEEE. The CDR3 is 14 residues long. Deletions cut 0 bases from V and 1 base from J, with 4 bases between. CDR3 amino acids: CASSLDRNTGELFF. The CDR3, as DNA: TGTGCCAGCAGCTTGGACAGGAACACCGGGGAGCTGTTTTTT.

CDR3 nucleotide sequence: TGTGCCAGCAGTCCCGGACTAGCTCCAGATACGCAGTATTTT. Encoded protein: CASSPGLAPDTQYF. J is TRBJ2-3 and V is TRBV6-2 or TRBV6-3, with 8 bases lining up with TRBD2. This CDR3 has 14 residues. Per the germline V gene, CDR1 is MNHEY and CDR2 is SVGEGT. With V trimmed by 5 bases and J by 4 bases, 5 bases remained unmatched.

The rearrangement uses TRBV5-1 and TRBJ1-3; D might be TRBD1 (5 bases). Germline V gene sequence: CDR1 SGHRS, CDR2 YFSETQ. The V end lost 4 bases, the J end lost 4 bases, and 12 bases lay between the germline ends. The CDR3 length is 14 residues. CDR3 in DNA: TGCGCCAGCAGCGGAGGGACGACCGGAAACACCATATATTTT. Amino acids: CASSGGTTGNTIYF.

This chain's CDR3 is CASSLGTAGNTIYF. CDR3 coding DNA: TGTGCCAGCAGTTTAGGGACAGCTGGAAACACCATATATTTT. The rearrangement uses TRBV28 and TRBJ1-3; 7 bases agree with TRBD1. Germline assignment: CDR1 MDHEN and CDR2 SYDVKM. CDR3 length: 14 residues. V lost 2 bases, J lost 2 bases, and 0 bases stayed unmatched.

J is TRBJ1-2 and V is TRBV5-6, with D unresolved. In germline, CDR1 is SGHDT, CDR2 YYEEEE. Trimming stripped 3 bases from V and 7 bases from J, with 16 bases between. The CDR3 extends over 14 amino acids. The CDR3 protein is CASSSAGRVGGYTF. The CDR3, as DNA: TGTGCCAGCAGCTCCGCGGGGAGGGTTGGTGGCTACACCTTC. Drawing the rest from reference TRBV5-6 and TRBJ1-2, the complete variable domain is DAGVTQSPTHLIKTRGQQVTLRCSPKSGHDTVSWYQQALGQGPQFIFQYYEEEERQRGNFPDRFSGHQFPNYSSELNVNALLLGDSALYLCASSSAGRVGGYTFGSGTRLTVV.

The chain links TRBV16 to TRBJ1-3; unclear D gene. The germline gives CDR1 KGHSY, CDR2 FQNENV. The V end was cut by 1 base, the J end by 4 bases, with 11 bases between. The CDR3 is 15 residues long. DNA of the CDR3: TGTGCCAGCAGCCAATTATGGGGAGCCGGAAACACCATATATTTT. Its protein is CASSQLWGAGNTIYF.

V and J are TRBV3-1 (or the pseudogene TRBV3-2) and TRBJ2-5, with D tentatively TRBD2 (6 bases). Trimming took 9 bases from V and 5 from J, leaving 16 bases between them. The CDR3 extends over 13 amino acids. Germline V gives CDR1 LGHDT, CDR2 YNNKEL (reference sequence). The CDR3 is CARPLSGRETQYF. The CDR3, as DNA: TGTGCCAGACCCCTTAGCGGAAGGGAGACCCAGTACTTC.

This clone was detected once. CDR3 DNA: TGCGCCAGCAGCTCTTACAGGGTTCCGGACACTGAAGCTTTCTTT. As protein: CASSSYRVPDTEAFF. The V gene is TRBV5-1, the J gene TRBJ1-1, with D perhaps matching TRBD1 (6 bases). Deletions cut 3 bases from V and 3 bases from J, with 15 bases between. This CDR3 comprises 15 residues. CDR1 is SGHRS, CDR2 YFSETQ, per germline.

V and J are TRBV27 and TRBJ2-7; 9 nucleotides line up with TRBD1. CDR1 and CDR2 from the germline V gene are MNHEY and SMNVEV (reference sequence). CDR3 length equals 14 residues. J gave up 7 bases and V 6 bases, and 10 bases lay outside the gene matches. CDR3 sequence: CASSPGQGFGEQYF. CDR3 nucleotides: TGTGCCAGCAGCCCGGGACAGGGCTTTGGGGAGCAGTACTTC.

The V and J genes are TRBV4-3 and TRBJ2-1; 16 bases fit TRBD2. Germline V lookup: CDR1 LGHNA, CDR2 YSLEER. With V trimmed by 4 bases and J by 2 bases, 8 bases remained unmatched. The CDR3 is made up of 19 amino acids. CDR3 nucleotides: TGCGCCAGCAGCCGAACGGGACTAGCGGGGGGGATCACCTACAATGAGCAGTTCTTC. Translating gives CASSRTGLAGGITYNEQFF.

The CDR3, as DNA: TGTGCCAGCAGCATCACAGCCGTGGAGCAGTTCTTC. This codes for CASSITAVEQFF. This chain connects TRBV6-6 to TRBJ2-1; D not certain. V was shortened by 6 bases and J by 10 bases, with 13 bases between the two germline ends. The CDR3 totals 12 residues. Germline assignment: CDR1 MNHNY and CDR2 SVGAGI (reference sequence).

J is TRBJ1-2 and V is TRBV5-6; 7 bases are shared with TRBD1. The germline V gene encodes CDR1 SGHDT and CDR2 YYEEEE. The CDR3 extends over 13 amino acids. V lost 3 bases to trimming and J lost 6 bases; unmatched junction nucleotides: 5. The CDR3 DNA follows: TGTGCCAGCAGCTCGACAGGGCTACATGGCTACACCTTC. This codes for CASSSTGLHGYTF.

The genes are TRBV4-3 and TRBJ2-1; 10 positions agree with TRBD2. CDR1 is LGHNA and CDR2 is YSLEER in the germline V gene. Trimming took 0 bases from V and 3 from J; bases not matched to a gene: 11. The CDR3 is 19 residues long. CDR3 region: CASSQDRSASGGHYNEQFF. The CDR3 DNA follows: TGCGCCAGCAGCCAAGACCGGTCGGCTAGCGGGGGCCACTACAATGAGCAGTTCTTC.

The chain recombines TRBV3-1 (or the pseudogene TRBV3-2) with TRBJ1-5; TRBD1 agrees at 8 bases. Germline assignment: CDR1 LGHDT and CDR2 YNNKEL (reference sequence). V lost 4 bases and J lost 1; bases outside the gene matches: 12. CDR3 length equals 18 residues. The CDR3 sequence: CASSRTSDRVESNQPQHF. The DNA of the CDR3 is TGTGCCAGCAGCCGGACCTCGGACAGGGTAGAGAGCAATCAGCCCCAGCATTTT.